Presented here are 13 T cell receptor beta chains from one specimen sequenced in a study of shared clonotypes between healthy human individuals (dated by TCRdb to about 2020). CD8 naive samples were CD45RO-negative cells positively selected for CCR7, giving a CD45RA+CCR7+ population that excluded TemRA cells. Library preparation was by the immunoSEQ multiplex PCR assay. Here the immuneACCESS table is served through TCRdb, limited to in-frame sequences with V and J called. Missing clones are a known gap in these copies; in checked studies unresolved V genes cover under half, and the rest lacks a known reason. The sample table contains some 2 million clones; only one count was recorded for roughly 95% of them. The ten largest clones take up 1% to 1.5% of the sample. Sequences were obtained from naive CD8+ T cells sorted from blood. Per the publication, the cell subset or site label means: CD45RA+CCR7+. These receptors came from a man aged 18 to 35 in good health.

Only one count was recorded for this clone. This chain uses TRBV11-2 with TRBJ2-3; 7 bases align to TRBD2. With V trimmed by 4 bases and J by 2 bases, 9 bases remained unmatched. This CDR3 has 16 amino acids. The germline gives CDR1 SGHAT, CDR2 FQNNGV. In nucleotides, the CDR3 is TGTGCCAGCAGCTCCCTGGGGGGGGAACCCACAGATACGCAGTATTTT. It encodes CASSSLGGEPTDTQYF.

V is TRBV5-4 and J is TRBJ2-3; D may correspond to TRBD1 or TRBD2 (5 bases each). V lost 2 bases to trimming and J lost 5 bases, with 12 bases between them. Germline CDR1 reads SGHNT; CDR2 reads YYREEE (reference sequence). The CDR3 runs to 14 residues. CDR3 loop: CASSFGTTGDTQYF. The CDR3 bases are TGTGCCAGCAGCTTCGGGACCACCGGAGATACGCAGTATTTT.

This clone was recorded once. The chain couples TRBV7-2 to TRBJ2-3, with TRBD2 identical over 8 bases. Germline CDR1 SGHTA, CDR2 FQGNSA. There are 16 residues in the CDR3. V lost 3 bases, J lost 4 bases, and 9 bases stayed unmatched. The CDR3 loop is CASSLVAGYPADTQYF. The CDR3, as DNA: TGTGCCAGCAGCTTGGTAGCGGGATACCCCGCAGATACGCAGTATTTT. The variable domain in full, completed from reference TRBV7-2 and TRBJ2-3, reads GAGVSQSPSNKVTEKGKDVELRCDPISGHTALYWYRQSLGQGLEFLIYFQGNSAPDKSGLPSDRFSAERTGGSVSTLTIQRTQQEDSAVYLCASSLVAGYPADTQYFGPGTRLTVL.

The table lists this clone with a count of one. This chain uses TRBV11-2 with TRBJ1-6, with D tentatively TRBD1 (5 bases). Germline lookup yields CDR1 SGHAT and CDR2 FQNNGV. This CDR3 comprises 14 residues. Trimming removed 1 base from V and 10 bases from J, with 11 bases in between. The CDR3 sequence is CASSLGGSSSPLHF. DNA of the CDR3: TGTGCCAGCAGCTTAGGGGGCTCTAGCTCACCCCTCCACTTT.

The rearrangement joins TRBV7-8 to TRBJ2-3; TRBD2 is a possible D gene (6 bases). CDR3 length: 15 residues. Germline CDR1 reads SGHVS; CDR2 reads FQNEAQ. Between the trimmed V and J ends, which lost 0 bases and 0 bases, there was a span of 7 bases. CDR3 in amino acids: CASSLAGSSTDTQYF. The CDR3 nucleotides read TGTGCCAGCAGCTTAGCCGGGAGTAGCACAGATACGCAGTATTTT. Variable domain in full (rest from reference TRBV7-8 and TRBJ2-3): GAGVSQSPRYKVAKRGQDVALRCDPISGHVSLFWYQQALGQGPEFLTYFQNEAQLDKSGLPSDRFFAERPEGSVSTLKIQRTQQEDSAVYLCASSLAGSSTDTQYFGPGTRLTVL.

J is TRBJ2-1 and V is TRBV9, with 8 bases identical to TRBD2. With 0 bases clipped from V and 10 bases from J, the junction kept 9 bases outside the gene matches. CDR3 length: 15 amino acids. CDR1 SGDLS and CDR2 YYNGEE come from the germline V gene. In nucleotides, the CDR3 is TGTGCCAGCAGCGTAGATGGACTAGCAGGAGTGGAGCAGTTCTTC. Translating gives CASSVDGLAGVEQFF.

The chain employs TRBV7-6 and TRBJ2-2; the match to TRBD1 covers 9 bases. The CDR3 is 16 amino acids. Germline CDR1 reads SGHVS; CDR2 reads FNYEAQ. Trimming cost V 3 bases and J 2 bases; bases outside gene matches: 4. In DNA form, the CDR3 reads TGTGCCAGCAGCTTCACAGGGGGCATAAACACCGGGGAGCTGTTTTTT. Translating gives CASSFTGGINTGELFF.

As for this clone: Other DNA sequences in the same sample also yield this CDR3. The V and J genes are TRBV11-2 and TRBJ2-3; perhaps TRBD2 as D (6 bases). The CDR3 has 12 residues. Trimming shortened V by 3 bases and J by 5 bases, and 6 bases separated the two germline ends. Germline loops: CDR1 SGHAT, CDR2 FQNNGV. Written as DNA, the CDR3 is TGTGCCAGCAGCTTGGGAGGAGATACGCAGTATTTT. This sequence encodes CASSLGGDTQYF.

The rearrangement links TRBV27 to TRBJ1-1; D is possibly TRBD1 (5 bases). Germline values: CDR1 MNHEY, CDR2 SMNVEV (reference sequence). V shed 5 bases and J shed 5 bases, with 18 bases lying between them. The CDR3 loop spans 15 amino acids. The CDR3 reads CASSPVGQGGTEAFF. In DNA form, the CDR3 reads TGTGCCAGCAGTCCCGTAGGGCAGGGCGGAACTGAAGCTTTCTTT.

This clone showed up just once. V gene TRBV5-6 combines with J gene TRBJ1-1; D ambiguous. Per germline, CDR1 SGHDT and CDR2 YYEEEE. The V gene lost 4 bases and the J gene lost 8 bases, with 12 bases spanning the gap. This CDR3 comprises 12 residues. The CDR3 coding sequence is TGTGCCAGCAGCACAAGGACGCCAGAAGCTTTCTTT. Protein sequence: CASSTRTPEAFF.

The CDR3 DNA follows: TGTGCCAGCAGCCTTTCACGGGACGGTGACTACGAGCAGTACTTC. Protein product: CASSLSRDGDYEQYF. J is TRBJ2-7 and V is TRBV5-6, with D possibly called TRBD1 or TRBD2 (5 bases each). This CDR3 region has 15 residues. The germline gives CDR1 SGHDT, CDR2 YYEEEE. V lost 4 bases and J 3 bases, leaving 17 bases between the germline ends.

This chain connects TRBV6-6 to TRBJ1-5; D gene unclear. CDR1 is MNHNY, CDR2 SVGAGI, per germline (reference sequence). CDR3 size: 14 residues. V shed 2 bases and J shed 0 bases, with 5 bases lying between them. The CDR3 DNA follows: TGTGCCAGCAGTTACGAGGGTAGCAATCAGCCCCAGCATTTT. Translated, it gives CASSYEGSNQPQHF.

The V call is TRBV9, the J call TRBJ2-4; D ambiguous. The V end lost 4 bases, the J end lost 8 bases, and 16 bases lay between the germline ends. The CDR3 sequence is 14 residues long. CDR1 SGDLS and CDR2 YYNGEE come from the germline V gene. In DNA form, the CDR3 reads TGTGCCAGCAGCCCCGAAGGGTATGGGGACATTCAGTACTTC. Its translation is CASSPEGYGDIQYF.